Presented here are 21 T cell receptor beta chains from one specimen sequenced in a study of T cell responses to AZD1222 COVID-19 vaccine. Produced via immunoSEQ multiplex PCR; TCRdb's table is partial and in-frame only. The table shows over 110,000 clones, with approximately 90% occurring only once. The sample consisted of peripheral blood, taken 28 days after the second AZD1222 dose. The receptor source for this set is an adult who received the AZD1222 COVID-19 vaccine.

In its sample, this clone was seen a few times. This chain joins TRBV7-2 and TRBJ1-5; D gene ambiguous. The length of the CDR3 is 15 residues. V lost 1 base and J 4 bases, leaving 11 bases between the germline ends. The germline gives CDR1 SGHTA, CDR2 FQGNSA. The CDR3, as DNA: TGTGCCAGCAGCTTAGGAGGGTCCCGAAATCAGCCCCAGCATTTT. As protein: CASSLGGSRNQPQHF.

The rearrangement joins TRBV7-9 to TRBJ1-1, with D perhaps matching TRBD1 (6 bases). CDR1 and CDR2 (germline): SEHNR, FQNEAQ (reference sequence). V was pared by 5 bases and J by 1 base, with 14 bases between. The CDR3 loop spans 15 amino acids. CDR3 region: CASSPRGGRNTEAFF. The CDR3 coding sequence is TGTGCCAGCAGCCCCAGGGGTGGGCGGAACACTGAAGCTTTCTTT.

The rearrangement joins TRBV29-1 to TRBJ1-2; possibly TRBD1 for D (5 bases). V was pared by 7 bases and J by 6 bases, with 21 bases between. This CDR3 region has 14 residues. Germline CDR1 is SQVTM and CDR2 is ANQGSEA. Here the CDR3 reads CSAGGRGTQDGYTF. CDR3 DNA sequence: TGCAGCGCAGGAGGTCGGGGGACCCAGGATGGCTACACCTTC.

The V gene is TRBV9, the J gene TRBJ2-3; 15 bases map to TRBD2. Germline V gene sequence: CDR1 SGDLS, CDR2 YYNGEE. The CDR3 sequence is 17 residues long. Trimming removed 3 bases from V and 7 bases from J; junction bases left unmatched: 9. Here the CDR3 DNA reads TGTGCCAGCAGCGACCCCGGGACTAGCGGGAGGCCGAATACGCAGTATTTT. Protein sequence: CASSDPGTSGRPNTQYF.

The chain couples TRBV4-1 to TRBJ1-1, with D possibly being TRBD1 (6 bases). The CDR3 sequence is 14 residues long. V shed 1 base and J shed 11 bases, with 17 bases lying between them. Germline-derived CDR1 and CDR2 are MGHRA and YSYEKL. Written as DNA, the CDR3 is TGCGCCAGCAGCCAAGGTCACAGGGCGGTAGGTGCTTTCTTT. This gives the protein CASSQGHRAVGAFF.

V gene TRBV18 combines with J gene TRBJ1-3; D is unresolved. V lost 0 bases, J lost 2 bases, and 8 bases lay in between. Germline V gene sequence: CDR1 KGHSH, CDR2 LQKENI. The CDR3 length is 15 residues. CDR3 loop: CASSPPYLTGNTIYF. The CDR3 DNA is TGTGCCAGCTCACCACCGTACTTAACTGGAAACACCATATATTTT. The full variable domain, completed using reference TRBV18 and TRBJ1-3, is NAGVMQNPRHLVRRRGQEARLRCSPMKGHSHVYWYRQLPEEGLKFMVYLQKENIIDESGMPKERFSAEFPKEGPSILRIQQVVRGDSAAYFCASSPPYLTGNTIYFGEGSWLTVV.

V is TRBV9 and J is TRBJ1-2; tentatively, D is TRBD1 (6 bases). Per the germline V gene, CDR1 is SGDLS and CDR2 is YYNGEE. V lost 3 bases and J 1 base, leaving 10 bases between the germline ends. The CDR3 sequence is 14 residues long. The CDR3 sequence is CASSGGGYNYGYTF. The CDR3 DNA reads TGTGCCAGCAGCGGAGGGGGGTATAACTATGGCTACACCTTC.

The chain links TRBV5-4 to TRBJ1-1; D is uncertain. Germline CDR1 reads SGHNT; CDR2 reads YYREEE (reference sequence). The CDR3 has 14 residues. V was cut by 2 bases and J by 0 bases, with 8 bases left in between. This chain's CDR3 is CASSFLEMNTEAFF. The CDR3 coding sequence is TGTGCCAGCAGCTTTCTCGAGATGAACACTGAAGCTTTCTTT.

The rearrangement joins TRBV5-6 to TRBJ1-2, with D maybe TRBD1 (5 bases). V lost 0 bases and J 2 bases, leaving 14 bases between the germline ends. The CDR3 spans 16 residues. Germline assignment: CDR1 SGHDT and CDR2 YYEEEE. The CDR3 region is CASSLALGGSNYGYTF. CDR3 nucleotide sequence: TGTGCCAGCAGCTTGGCCCTGGGGGGGTCAAACTATGGCTACACCTTC.

A word on this clone: The identical CDR3 is also encoded by other nucleotide sequences in the sample. The chain joins TRBV4-2 to TRBJ2-5; D possibly uses TRBD1 or TRBD2 (5 bases each). The CDR3 is 13 residues long. Germline CDR1 LGHNA, CDR2 YNFKEQ. Trimming left V 0 bases short and J 4 bases short, with 6 bases between. CDR3 region: CASSQDGGETQYF. The CDR3 DNA is TGTGCCAGCAGCCAAGATGGGGGAGAGACCCAGTACTTC.

The V gene is TRBV4-2, the J gene TRBJ2-3; tentative D call: TRBD1 (6 bases). V lost 0 bases, J lost 10 bases, and 23 bases lay in between. CDR1 is LGHNA, CDR2 YNFKEQ, per germline. This CDR3 has 17 residues. The CDR3 DNA reads as TGTGCCAGCAGCCAAGAGGGGGCCCCGGGGCAAAGTGGTGCGCAGTATTTT. It is translated as CASSQEGAPGQSGAQYF.

The chain carries TRBV5-1 and TRBJ1-4; D ambiguous. The V and J ends lost 4 bases and 2 bases respectively, with 9 bases between them. Germline CDR1 is SGHRS and CDR2 is YFSETQ. CDR3 length equals 14 residues. The CDR3 protein is CASSLGSTNEKLFF. The CDR3 DNA reads TGCGCCAGCAGCCTCGGGTCCACTAATGAAAAACTGTTTTTT.

This chain uses TRBV29-1 with TRBJ1-1, with TRBD1 matching over 7 bases. J was trimmed by 5 bases and V by 6 bases; bases with no gene match: 9. Germline CDR1 is SQVTM and CDR2 is ANQGSEA. The CDR3 totals 13 residues. In DNA form, the CDR3 reads TGCAGCGTCGACCTGACAGGGTGGACTGAAGCTTTCTTT. It translates to CSVDLTGWTEAFF.

The rearrangement joins TRBV7-9 to TRBJ1-2; TRBD1 aligns across 9 bases. The CDR3 length is 15 residues. Losses at the gene ends were 4 bases for V and 3 bases for J; bases not matched to a gene: 6. Germline V lookup: CDR1 SEHNR, CDR2 FQNEAQ (reference sequence). This CDR3 is CASSSGTGFDYGYTF. The CDR3 DNA sequence: TGTGCCAGCAGCTCCGGGACAGGGTTCGACTATGGCTACACCTTC.

This chain links TRBV6-5 with TRBJ1-5; TRBD1 is a possible D gene (6 bases). There are 15 residues in the CDR3. With 6 bases removed from V and 4 bases from J, the gap between germline ends came to 16 bases. Germline CDR1 reads MNHEY; CDR2 reads SVGAGI. The DNA for the CDR3 is TGTGCCAGCAGCCTATATTGGACAGAAAATCAGCCCCAGCATTTT. It codes for CASSLYWTENQPQHF.

The chain links TRBV19 to TRBJ1-1; 7 nucleotides align to TRBD1. After removal of 3 bases from V and 0 bases from J, the junction contained 10 bases not matched to a gene. Germline CDR1 and CDR2: LNHDA and SQIVND (reference sequence). The CDR3 has 17 residues. CDR3 amino acids: CASSITRGRGVNTEAFF. The CDR3, as DNA: TGTGCCAGTAGTATCACGAGGGGGCGTGGGGTGAACACTGAAGCTTTCTTT.

J is TRBJ2-3 and V is TRBV19; tentative D call: TRBD2 (5 bases). The CDR3 extends over 16 amino acids. From germline, CDR1 is LNHDA and CDR2 SQIVND (reference sequence). V was shortened by 5 bases and J by 4 bases, with 19 bases between the two germline ends. CDR3 in amino acids: CASSPSGRAFPDTQYF. CDR3 coding DNA: TGTGCCAGTAGTCCGAGCGGCCGGGCCTTCCCAGATACGCAGTATTTT.

A single count supports this clone. The chain joins TRBV9 to TRBJ1-2; no definite D call. The CDR3 length is 13 residues. Trimming left V 3 bases short and J 7 bases short, with 13 bases between. Looked up from germline, CDR1 is SGDLS and CDR2 is YYNGEE. The DNA for the CDR3 is TGTGCCAGCAGCGGGATGGCCCTCGGTGGCTACACCTTC. Its protein is CASSGMALGGYTF.

The V and J genes are TRBV7-9 and TRBJ2-1; the D is unclear. The CDR3 runs to 12 residues. Germline V CDR1 and CDR2: SEHNR, FQNEAQ (reference sequence). Trimming cost V 1 base and J 7 bases, with 5 bases left between them. CDR3 in amino acids: CASSLVGNEQFF. The DNA of the CDR3 is TGTGCCAGCAGCTTAGTTGGGAATGAGCAGTTCTTC. Using reference TRBV7-9 and TRBJ2-1 for the parts outside the CDR3, the full variable domain is DTGVSQNPRHKITKRGQNVTFRCDPISEHNRLYWYRQTLGQGPEFLTYFQNEAQLEKSRLLSDRFSAERPKGSFSTLEIQRTEQGDSAMYLCASSLVGNEQFFGPGTRLTVL.

The CDR3: CASSDGTGNQPQHF. Here the CDR3 DNA reads TGTGCCAGCAGCGATGGGACAGGCAATCAGCCCCAGCATTTT. The chain links TRBV2 to TRBJ1-5; TRBD1 matches 7 bases. The germline V gene encodes CDR1 SNHLY and CDR2 FYNNEI. V dropped 6 bases and J dropped 2; count of bases not matched to a gene: 4. The CDR3 is made up of 14 amino acids.

This chain joins TRBV11-3 and TRBJ2-3; 8 nucleotides align to TRBD1. CDR1 and CDR2 (germline): SGHNT, YENEEA. There are 14 residues in the CDR3. V lost 5 bases, J lost 5 bases, and 6 bases stayed unmatched. CDR3 loop: CASSQRTGIDTQYF. For the CDR3, the DNA is TGTGCCAGCAGCCAAAGGACAGGGATAGATACGCAGTATTTT.